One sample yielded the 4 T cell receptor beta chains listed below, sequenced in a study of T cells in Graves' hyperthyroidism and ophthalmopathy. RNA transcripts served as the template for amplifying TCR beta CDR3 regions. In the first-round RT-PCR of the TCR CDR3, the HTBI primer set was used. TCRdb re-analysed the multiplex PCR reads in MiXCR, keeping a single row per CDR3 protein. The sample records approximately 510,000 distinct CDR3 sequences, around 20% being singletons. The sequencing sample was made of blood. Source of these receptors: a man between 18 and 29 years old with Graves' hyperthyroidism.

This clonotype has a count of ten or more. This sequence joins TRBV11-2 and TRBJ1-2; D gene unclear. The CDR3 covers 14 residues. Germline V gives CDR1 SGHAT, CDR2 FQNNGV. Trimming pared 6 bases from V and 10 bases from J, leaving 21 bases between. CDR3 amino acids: CASRSIRDYGYYTF. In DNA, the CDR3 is TGTGCCAGCAGGTCCATTCGTGACTATGGCTACTACACCTTC.

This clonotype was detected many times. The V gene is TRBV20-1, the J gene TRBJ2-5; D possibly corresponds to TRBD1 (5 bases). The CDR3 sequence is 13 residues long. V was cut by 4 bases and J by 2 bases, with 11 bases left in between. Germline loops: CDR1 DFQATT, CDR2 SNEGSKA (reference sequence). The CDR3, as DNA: TGCAGTGCTAAGATGGGGCCACAAGAGACCCAGTACTTC. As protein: CSAKMGPQETQYF.

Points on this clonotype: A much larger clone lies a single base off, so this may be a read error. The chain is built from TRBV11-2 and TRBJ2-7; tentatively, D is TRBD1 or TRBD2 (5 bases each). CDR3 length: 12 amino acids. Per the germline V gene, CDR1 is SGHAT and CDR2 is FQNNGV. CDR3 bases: TGTGCCAGCAGCTCCGGGACCGCATGGCAGTGCTTC. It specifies CASSSGTAWQCF.

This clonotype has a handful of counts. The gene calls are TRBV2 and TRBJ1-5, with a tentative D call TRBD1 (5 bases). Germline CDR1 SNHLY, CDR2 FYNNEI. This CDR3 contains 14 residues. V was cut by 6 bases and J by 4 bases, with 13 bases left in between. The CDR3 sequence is CASRFDSSNQPQHF. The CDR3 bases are TGTGCCAGCAGATTCGACAGCTCAAATCAGCCCCAGCATTTT.